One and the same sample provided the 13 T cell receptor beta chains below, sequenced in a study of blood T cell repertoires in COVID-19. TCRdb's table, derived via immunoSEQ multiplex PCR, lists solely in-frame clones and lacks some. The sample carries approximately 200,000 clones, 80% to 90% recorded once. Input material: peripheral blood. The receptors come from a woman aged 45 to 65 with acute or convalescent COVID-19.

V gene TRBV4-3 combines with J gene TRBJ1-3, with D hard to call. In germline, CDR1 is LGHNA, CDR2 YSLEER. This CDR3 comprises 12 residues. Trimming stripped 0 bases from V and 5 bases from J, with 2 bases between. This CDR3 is CASSQDRNTIYF. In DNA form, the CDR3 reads TGCGCCAGCAGCCAAGACAGAAACACCATATATTTT.

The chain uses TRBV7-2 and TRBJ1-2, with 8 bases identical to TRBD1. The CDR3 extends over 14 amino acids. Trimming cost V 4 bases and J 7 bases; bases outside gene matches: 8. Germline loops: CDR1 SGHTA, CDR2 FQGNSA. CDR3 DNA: TGTGCCAGCAGCTCAGTTCGACAGGGGATTGGCTACACCTTC. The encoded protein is CASSSVRQGIGYTF.

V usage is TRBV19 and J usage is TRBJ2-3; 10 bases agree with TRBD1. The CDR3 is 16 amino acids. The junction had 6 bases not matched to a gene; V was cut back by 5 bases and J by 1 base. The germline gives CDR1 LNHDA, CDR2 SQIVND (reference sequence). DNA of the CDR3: TGTGCCAGTAGTTTCGACAGGGGGCTGGGCACAGATACGCAGTATTTT. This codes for CASSFDRGLGTDTQYF.

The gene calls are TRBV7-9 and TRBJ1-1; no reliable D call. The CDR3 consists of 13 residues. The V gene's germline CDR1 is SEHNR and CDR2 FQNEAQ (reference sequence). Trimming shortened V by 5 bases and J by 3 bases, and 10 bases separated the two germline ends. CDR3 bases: TGTGCCAGCAGCCCTATTGCCGACACTGAAGCTTTCTTT. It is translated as CASSPIADTEAFF.

CDR3 sequence reads: CASRMQGGEQFF. The CDR3 bases are TGTGCCAGCAGGATGCAGGGGGGTGAGCAGTTCTTC. The chain joins TRBV6-5 to TRBJ2-1; D is possibly TRBD1 (7 bases). The germline V gene has CDR1 MNHEY and CDR2 SVGAGI. Trimming took 6 bases from V and 9 from J, leaving 12 bases between them. This CDR3 comprises 12 residues.

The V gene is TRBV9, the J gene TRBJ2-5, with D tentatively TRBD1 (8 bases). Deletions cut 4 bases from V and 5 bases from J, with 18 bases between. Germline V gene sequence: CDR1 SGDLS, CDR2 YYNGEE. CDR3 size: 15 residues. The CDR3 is CASSTLTGEGETQYF. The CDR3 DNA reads TGTGCCAGCAGCACTCTGACAGGGGAGGGTGAGACCCAGTACTTC. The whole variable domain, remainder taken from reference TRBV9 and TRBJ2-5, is DSGVTQTPKHLITATGQRVTLRCSPRSGDLSVYWYQQSLDQGLQFLIQYYNGEERAKGNILERFSAQQFPDLHSELNLSSLELGDSALYFCASSTLTGEGETQYFGPGTRLLVL.

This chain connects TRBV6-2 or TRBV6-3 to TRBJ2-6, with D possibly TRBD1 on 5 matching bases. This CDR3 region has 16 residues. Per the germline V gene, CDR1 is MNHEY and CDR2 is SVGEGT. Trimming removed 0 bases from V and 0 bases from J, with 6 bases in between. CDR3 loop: CASSYSGRSGANVLTF. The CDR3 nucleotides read TGTGCCAGCAGTTACTCGGGGCGCTCTGGGGCCAACGTCCTGACTTTC.

CDR3 coding DNA: TGTGCCAGCAGCTTCCTAGCGGGTCTATACAATGAGCAGTTCTTC. Translated: CASSFLAGLYNEQFF. The V gene is TRBV11-2, the J gene TRBJ2-1; 8 nucleotides align to TRBD2. Looked up from germline, CDR1 is SGHAT and CDR2 is FQNNGV. The CDR3 covers 15 residues. V shed 3 bases and J 4 bases; nucleotides not matched to a gene: 5. The full variable domain, in which reference TRBV11-2 and TRBJ2-1 provide the parts outside the CDR3, is EAGVAQSPRYKIIEKRQSVAFWCNPISGHATLYWYQQILGQGPKLLIQFQNNGVVDDSQLPKDRFSAERLKGVDSTLKIQPAKLEDSAVYLCASSFLAGLYNEQFFGPGTRLTVL.

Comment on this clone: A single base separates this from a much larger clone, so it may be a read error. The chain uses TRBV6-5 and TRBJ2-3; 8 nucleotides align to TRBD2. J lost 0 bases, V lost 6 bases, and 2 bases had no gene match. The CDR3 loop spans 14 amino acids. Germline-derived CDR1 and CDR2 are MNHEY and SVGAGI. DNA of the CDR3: TGTGCCAGCAGGGCTAGCGGGAGCACAGATACGCAGTATTTT. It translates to CASRASGSTDTQYF.

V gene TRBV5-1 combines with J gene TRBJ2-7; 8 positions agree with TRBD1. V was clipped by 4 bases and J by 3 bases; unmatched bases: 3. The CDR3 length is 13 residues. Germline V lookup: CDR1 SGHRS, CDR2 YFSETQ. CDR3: CASSMTGDYEQYF. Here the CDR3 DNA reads TGCGCCAGCAGCATGACAGGGGACTACGAGCAGTACTTC.

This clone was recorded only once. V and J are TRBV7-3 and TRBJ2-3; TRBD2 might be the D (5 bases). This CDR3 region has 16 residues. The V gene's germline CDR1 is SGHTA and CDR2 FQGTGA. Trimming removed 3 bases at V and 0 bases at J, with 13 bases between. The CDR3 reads CASSLTGGPSTDTQYF. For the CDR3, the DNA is TGTGCCAGCAGCTTGACGGGCGGGCCTAGCACAGATACGCAGTATTTT.

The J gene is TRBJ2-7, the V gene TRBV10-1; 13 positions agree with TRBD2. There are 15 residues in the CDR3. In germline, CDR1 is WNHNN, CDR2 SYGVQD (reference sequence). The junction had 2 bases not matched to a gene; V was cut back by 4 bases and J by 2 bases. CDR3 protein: CASSATSGGAYEQYF. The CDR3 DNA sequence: TGCGCCAGCAGTGCAACTAGCGGGGGGGCCTACGAGCAGTACTTC.

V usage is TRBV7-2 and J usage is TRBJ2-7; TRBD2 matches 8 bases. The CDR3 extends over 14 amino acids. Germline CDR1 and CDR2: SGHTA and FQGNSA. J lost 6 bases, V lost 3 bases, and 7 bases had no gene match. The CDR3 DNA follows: TGTGCCAGCAGCTTCAAAGCGGGAGAAAGCGAGCAGTACTTC. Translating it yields CASSFKAGESEQYF.